The rows below give T cell receptor beta chains drawn from one sample of a study of blood T cells in healthy people across ages. TCRdb re-called the 5' RACE reads through MiXCR, storing one row per CDR3 protein. The sample lists over 700,000 distinct CDR3 sequences; about 53% were seen once. The source material was blood. All receptors come from an elderly man in good health. Both conserved end residues are part of each CDR3. D genes are given only for firm matches. Rows give clone size only sometimes, using once, few, many, or a class for an expanded clone.

NA	TRBV20-1	TRBD2	TRBJ2-7	CSARSLAGGPWEQYF	TGCAGTGCTAGGTCACTAGCGGGAGGGCCGTGGGAGCAGTACTTC
NA	TRBV3-1	NA	TRBJ1-1	CASTRLGGDTEAFF	TGTGCCAGCACCCGTCTTGGAGGGGACACTGAAGCTTTCTTT
NA	TRBV5-6	TRBD2	TRBJ2-5	CASSRDSGREQETQYF	TGTGCCAGCAGCCGCGACTCTGGGAGGGAGCAAGAGACCCAGTACTTC
few	TRBV29-1	NA	TRBJ2-7	CSARSPGRVYEQYF	TGCAGCGCTCGATCCCCAGGCAGGGTATACGAGCAGTACTTC
NA	TRBV6-2/TRBV6-3	TRBD1	TRBJ2-1	CASSSRTGPTDEQFF	TGTGCCAGCAGTTCTCGGACAGGTCCTACGGATGAGCAGTTCTTC
NA	TRBV4-1	NA	TRBJ2-7	CASSRDAAYEQYF	TGCGCCAGCAGCCGGGACGCAGCCTACGAGCAGTACTTC
NA	TRBV29-1	NA	TRBJ1-1	CSVPAGEGSKNTEAFF	TGCAGCGTGCCGGCAGGTGAGGGAAGTAAAAACACTGAAGCTTTCTTT
once	TRBV10-3	NA	TRBJ2-3	CAISERLGDTDTQYF	TGTGCCATCAGTGAGAGACTAGGGGACACAGATACGCAGTATTTT
NA	TRBV20-1	TRBD1	TRBJ2-3	CSAREDRSTSTDTQYF	TGCAGTGCTAGAGAGGACAGGTCGACTAGCACAGATACGCAGTATTTT
NA	TRBV27	NA	TRBJ1-2	CASSPSGSVRNYGYTF	TGTGCCAGCAGTCCTAGTGGGTCGGTCCGGAACTATGGCTACACCTTC
NA	TRBV12-3/TRBV12-4	TRBD1	TRBJ2-4	CASSYTGGSQYF	TGTGCCAGCAGCTATACAGGGGGTAGTCAGTACTTC
once	TRBV5-1	TRBD1	TRBJ1-6	CASSGGTGEGSPLHF	TGCGCCAGCAGCGGGGGGACAGGGGAAGGTTCACCCCTCCACTTT
NA	TRBV3-1	TRBD2	TRBJ2-7	CASSQQTSAPYEQYF	TGTGCCAGCAGCCAGCAGACTAGCGCCCCCTACGAGCAGTACTTC
NA	TRBV2	NA	TRBJ2-1	CASSDAGLQSYEQFF	TGTGCCAGCAGTGATGCGGGACTCCAGAGCTACGAGCAGTTCTTC
few	TRBV20-1	TRBD1	TRBJ1-4	CSARDRGTATNEKLFF	TGCAGTGCTAGAGATAGGGGGACAGCAACTAATGAAAAACTGTTTTTT
NA	TRBV18	NA	TRBJ1-1	CASSPLVIVNTEAFF	TGTGCCAGCTCACCACTTGTTATCGTGAACACTGAAGCTTTCTTT
NA	TRBV20-1	TRBD1	TRBJ2-7	CSAFSRTGPYEQYF	TGCAGTGCTTTTAGCAGGACAGGGCCCTACGAGCAGTACTTC
few	TRBV20-1	TRBD2	TRBJ2-5	CSARGVVSGRSASEQYF	TGCAGTGCTAGAGGGGTGGTAAGCGGGAGATCCGCTAGTGAGCAGTACTTC
NA	TRBV6-5	NA	TRBJ2-5	CASSRAGIGGNEQYF	TGTGCCAGCAGCCGCGCGGGGATAGGGGGCAATGAGCAGTACTTC
NA	TRBV9	NA	TRBJ1-2	CASSGLFSNLYGYTF	TGTGCCAGCAGCGGCTTGTTTTCCAACCTTTATGGCTACACCTTC
few	TRBV7-9	TRBD2	TRBJ2-7	CASSLAPTSGISYEQYF	TGTGCCAGCAGCTTAGCCCCGACTAGCGGGATCTCCTACGAGCAGTACTTC
NA	TRBV29-1	TRBD2	TRBJ2-1	CSVGRTRGHNEQFF	TGCAGCGTTGGCCGGACTAGAGGCCACAATGAGCAGTTCTTC
NA	TRBV7-2	NA	TRBJ2-7	CASRVSSYEQYF	TGTGCCAGCCGGGTCAGCTCCTACGAGCAGTACTTC
few	TRBV7-2	NA	TRBJ1-6	CATQLNSGFNSPLHF	TGTGCGACCCAGCTTAATTCAGGATTTAATTCACCCCTCCACTTT
once	TRBV28	NA	TRBJ1-5	CASKRDQPQHF	TGTGCCAGCAAGCGAGATCAGCCCCAGCATTTT
NA	TRBV20-1	NA	TRBJ2-4	CSASEGIAKNIQYF	TGCAGTGCTAGTGAGGGAATAGCCAAAAACATTCAGTACTTC
few	TRBV27	TRBD2	TRBJ2-7	CASSFGGRASEQYF	TGTGCCAGCAGTTTCGGTGGGAGGGCCAGCGAGCAGTACTTC
NA	TRBV7-9	NA	TRBJ2-7	CASSSASSYEQYF	TGTGCCAGCAGCTCCGCTTCCTCCTACGAGCAGTACTTC
NA	TRBV24-1	NA	TRBJ2-1	CATSEPGHLNEQFF	TGTGCCACCAGTGAACCGGGACACCTCAATGAGCAGTTCTTC
NA	TRBV12-3/TRBV12-4	TRBD2	TRBJ2-7	CASSNASGIYEQYF	TGTGCCAGCAGTAATGCTAGCGGGATCTACGAGCAGTACTTC
NA	TRBV7-9	NA	TRBJ2-7	CASSFGLLEQYF	TGTGCCAGCAGCTTCGGTCTCCTAGAGCAGTACTTC
NA	TRBV5-6	NA	TRBJ1-2	CASSLALNRVSYGYTF	TGTGCCAGCAGCTTGGCCTTGAACAGGGTGAGCTATGGCTACACCTTC
NA	TRBV4-3	NA	TRBJ2-3	CASSQDLAGAGDTQYF	TGCGCCAGCAGCCAAGATCTTGCGGGGGCCGGAGATACGCAGTATTTT
NA	TRBV11-3	TRBD1	TRBJ1-1	CASSSGQGSTEAFF	TGTGCCAGCAGCTCGGGACAGGGTAGCACTGAAGCTTTCTTT
NA	TRBV7-9	NA	TRBJ1-2	CASSFGQNLALGYTF	TGTGCCAGCAGCTTCGGACAGAATTTAGCCTTAGGCTACACCTTC
NA	TRBV11-2	NA	TRBJ2-7	CASSQTGIGAYEQYF	TGTGCCAGCAGTCAAACCGGGATAGGGGCATACGAGCAGTACTTC
NA	TRBV20-1	TRBD2	TRBJ2-3	CSASTSGTRYAYF	TGCAGTGCTAGCACTAGCGGGACCAGATACGCGTATTTT
NA	TRBV11-2	TRBD1	TRBJ2-7	CASSFDRGGVYEQYF	TGTGCCAGCAGCTTCGACAGGGGAGGTGTCTACGAGCAGTACTTC
NA	TRBV5-1	NA	TRBJ1-4	CASSQQGWGNEKLFF	TGCGCCAGCAGCCAACAGGGCTGGGGTAATGAAAAACTGTTTTTT
NA	TRBV6-2/TRBV6-3	NA	TRBJ2-7	CASSYSNIPPLSYEQYF	TGTGCCAGCAGTTACTCGAATATCCCCCCTTTGAGCTACGAGCAGTACTTC
NA	TRBV6-5	NA	TRBJ2-7	CASSYGSTGSRGTQYF	TGTGCCAGCAGTTACGGCTCCACCGGGTCCCGAGGAACCCAGTACTTC
NA	TRBV24-1	TRBD1	TRBJ1-4	CATSDSQGTGEKLFF	TGTGCCACCAGTGATTCACAGGGGACGGGAGAAAAACTGTTTTTT
few	TRBV18	NA	TRBJ2-7	CASSRVLGYEQYF	TGTGCCAGCTCCCGCGTTCTCGGCTACGAGCAGTACTTC
NA	TRBV25-1	NA	TRBJ1-2	CASSEPGYYGYTF	TGTGCCAGCAGTGAACCCGGGTACTATGGCTACACCTTC
NA	TRBV29-1	TRBD1	TRBJ1-1	CSVRGTGLEAFF	TGCAGCGTGCGAGGGACAGGACTTGAAGCTTTCTTT
few	TRBV21-1	NA	TRBJ2-1	CASSTHRGAGFF	TGTGCCAGCAGCACCCACAGGGGCGCGGGGTTCTTC
many	TRBV7-2	NA	TRBJ2-5	CASSYSGLLGETQYF	TGTGCCAGCAGCTACTCCGGACTCTTGGGGGAGACCCAGTACTTC
few	TRBV20-1	TRBD2	TRBJ2-1	CSAPPLAGAYNEQFF	TGCAGTGCTCCTCCCCTAGCGGGAGCTTACAATGAGCAGTTCTTC
NA	TRBV3-1	NA	TRBJ1-4	CASSQVRATNEKLFF	TGTGCCAGCAGCCAAGTCCGGGCAACTAATGAAAAACTGTTTTTT
NA	TRBV28	TRBD1	TRBJ1-2	CASSTPDRAYGYTF	TGTGCCAGCAGTACCCCGGACAGGGCCTATGGCTACACCTTC
many	TRBV10-3	TRBD2	TRBJ2-1	CAISEGALAGASYNEQFF	TGTGCCATCAGTGAAGGGGCCCTAGCGGGAGCATCCTACAATGAGCAGTTCTTC
NA	TRBV6-2/TRBV6-3	TRBD1	TRBJ2-2	CASSYPGGKGGELFF	TGTGCCAGCAGTTACCCAGGGGGCAAAGGCGGGGAGCTGTTTTTT
once	TRBV6-6	TRBD2	TRBJ2-5	CASSYSGLAGENEQYF	TGTGCCAGCAGTTACTCCGGACTAGCGGGAGAGAATGAGCAGTACTTC
once	TRBV3-1	NA	TRBJ1-4	CASSDEKLFF	TGTGCCAGCAGCGATGAAAAACTGTTTTTT